These 4 T cell receptor beta chains originate from one sample sequenced in a study of blood T cell repertoires in COVID-19. The table came from immunoSEQ multiplex PCR; TCRdb's copy has only in-frame clones and leaves some out. The repertoire consists of over 300,000 clones, with approximately 90% occurring once and the leading ten covering approximately 8.8%. Specimen: PBMCs or T cells enriched from blood (not recorded which). These receptors were obtained from a woman aged 40 to 55 who had recovered from COVID-19.

J is TRBJ1-1 and V is TRBV5-5, with 9 nucleotides matching TRBD1. In germline, CDR1 is SGHKS, CDR2 YYEKEE (reference sequence). This CDR3 spans 14 amino acids. The V and J ends lost 4 bases and 7 bases, in that order; junction bases with no gene match: 8. Here the CDR3 DNA reads TGTGCCAGCAGCCTCGGGGACAGGGCCTATGAAGCTTTCTTT. This codes for CASSLGDRAYEAFF. Supplemented by reference TRBV5-5 and TRBJ1-1, the full variable domain reads DAGVTQSPTHLIKTRGQQVTLRCSPISGHKSVSWYQQVLGQGPQFIFQYYEKEERGRGNFPDRFSARQFPNYSSELNVNALLLGDSALYLCASSLGDRAYEAFFGQGTRLTVV.

The table lists this clone with a count of one. The CDR3: CASILRGLRYEQYF. CDR3 DNA: TGTGCCAGCATCCTCCGGGGACTGCGCTACGAGCAGTACTTC. The chain links TRBV2 to TRBJ2-7; D possibly corresponds to TRBD2 (6 bases). V lost 7 bases to trimming and J lost 3 bases, with 16 bases between them. Looked up from germline, CDR1 is SNHLY and CDR2 is FYNNEI. The CDR3 has 14 amino acids.

This chain uses TRBV11-2 with TRBJ2-2; TRBD1 aligns across 8 bases. The CDR3 consists of 15 residues. Trimming removed 3 bases from V and 3 bases from J; junction bases left unmatched: 3. CDR1 is SGHAT and CDR2 is FQNNGV in the germline V gene. The CDR3 bases are TGTGCCAGCAGCTTTTTCAGGGGGCACACCGGGGAGCTGTTTTTT. Translation: CASSFFRGHTGELFF.

Only a few counts were recorded for this clone. The rearrangement uses TRBV28 and TRBJ1-2, with D unresolved. The CDR3 runs to 14 residues. Trimming removed 6 bases from V and 1 base from J, with 12 bases in between. CDR1 is MDHEN, CDR2 SYDVKM, per germline. The CDR3 region has the DNA TGTGCCAGCAGCCGCTCGGGTTTTAACTATGGCTACACCTTC. Its translation is CASSRSGFNYGYTF.